One sample yielded the 3 T cell receptor beta chains listed below, sequenced in a study of blood T cell repertoires in COVID-19. Sequenced by immunoSEQ multiplex PCR; TCRdb stores in-frame clones only, minus some. The data hold around 35,000 clones, with 70% to 90% observed a single time. Sequencing input: peripheral blood. The origin of the receptors is a man aged 65 to 85 with acute or convalescent COVID-19.

The genes are TRBV12-5 and TRBJ1-4; TRBD1 matches at 7 bases. The CDR3 has 12 amino acids. Germline V gene sequence: CDR1 LGHNT, CDR2 FRNRAP. V trimming: 5 bases; J trimming: 7 bases; junction bases outside the gene matches: 1. As DNA, the CDR3 is TGTGCTAGTGGTAGGACAGGTGAAAAACTGTTTTTT. Its protein product is CASGRTGEKLFF.

This sequence joins TRBV9 and TRBJ1-1; perhaps TRBD1 as D (5 bases). The CDR3 runs to 13 residues. Per germline, CDR1 SGDLS and CDR2 YYNGEE. Trimming stripped 2 bases from V and 4 bases from J, with 9 bases between. The CDR3 DNA sequence: TGTGCCAGCAGCGTCCAGGGCGGCACTGAAGCTTTCTTT. Translation: CASSVQGGTEAFF.

The chain is built from TRBV10-3 and TRBJ1-3; D is undetermined. The V and J ends lost 10 bases and 1 base respectively, with 20 bases between them. This CDR3 is 16 amino acids long. Germline V gene sequence: CDR1 ENHRY, CDR2 SYGVKD. The CDR3 protein is CATRSGGEVSGNTIYF. DNA for the CDR3: TGTGCCACTCGGTCCGGTGGTGAGGTTTCTGGAAACACCATATATTTT.